This T cell receptor beta chain was retrieved from a study of post-analysis software for immune sequencing data. The wider study: Some patients lacked subtype; others had relapsing-remitting, secondary progressive or progressive-relapsing disease. Overall study findings and caveats: Five or six TRBV segments, TRBV5-6, TRBV5-1 and TRBV20-1 among them, were found more frequent in patients than controls. The study found significantly lower normalized Chao1 diversity in multiple sclerosis patients than in controls. Under the F measure, samples that were prepared in one batch clustered strongly together.

CDR1 WNHNN and CDR2 SYGVQD come from the germline V gene (reference sequence). This CDR3 has 15 amino acids. V was clipped by 4 bases and J by 0 bases, with 13 bases between them. Carried by the TCR beta cDNA libraries were unique molecular identifiers. Once roughly 0.9 to 11 million T cells were used, approximately 520,000 cDNA molecules resulted. One entry per CDR3 protein, called by TCRdb with MiXCR from the PCR reads. The sample gives 430,000 or so distinct CDR3 sequences, approximately 39% of which show up once; approximately 7.7% is in the top ten. This clonotype was counted a few times. As yet, its antigen is unknown.

The sequence was collected from a girl aged 2-10 years with multiple sclerosis. The rearrangement joins TRBV10-1 to TRBJ2-7, with D perhaps given as TRBD1 or TRBD2 (5 bases each). Sequenced sample: blood. As DNA, the CDR3 is TGCGCCAGCAGTGGGGGGACCACCCCCTCCTACGAGCAGTACTTC. Translated: CASSGGTTPSYEQYF.